Sequencing of this T cell receptor (beta chain) was carried out in a study of CXCR3-negative and CXCR3-positive naive CD8 T cells. The CDR3 runs to 15 residues. Per germline, CDR1 MDHEN and CDR2 SYDVKM. Turning to this clonotype: The antigen is undetermined.

The libraries of TRB cDNA were prepared using 5' RACE with UMI labels. TCRdb reprocessed the 5' RACE reads and stores each CDR3 protein as one record, lacking DNA. This sample's table reports about 86,000 distinct CDR3 sequences. Overall study results and limits: Hydrophobicity of TRB CDR3s was greater in CXCR3-positive naive cells than in CXCR3-negative naive cells.

This clonotype was obtained from a human donor in good health. Some clones in this sample may be carry-over from other donors' samples. V gene TRBV28 combines with J gene TRBJ2-2; the D call of TRBD1 rests on TCRdb alone, since no DNA is present to check it. The sample taken for sequencing was naive CXCR3+ CD8+ T cells from blood. Subset defined: CD45RO-CCR7+CD27+CD95- naive CD8+ T cells expressing CXCR3 (TNR3+). The CDR3 here is CASSLQGLGTGELFF.